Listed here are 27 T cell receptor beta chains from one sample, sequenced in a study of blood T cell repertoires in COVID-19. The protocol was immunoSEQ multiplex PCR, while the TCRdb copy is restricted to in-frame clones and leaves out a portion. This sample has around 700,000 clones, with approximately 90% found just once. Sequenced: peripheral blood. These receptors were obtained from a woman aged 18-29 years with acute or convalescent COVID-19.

The CDR3 nucleotides are TGTGCCTGTCCTAGTAGCTCTGGAAACACCATATATTTT. Translated: CACPSSSGNTIYF. The chain has TRBV30 and TRBJ1-3; D uncertain. This CDR3 is 13 amino acids long. CDR1 is GTSNPN, CDR2 SVGIG, per germline (reference sequence). V dropped 6 bases and J dropped 0 bases, with 9 bases sitting between them.

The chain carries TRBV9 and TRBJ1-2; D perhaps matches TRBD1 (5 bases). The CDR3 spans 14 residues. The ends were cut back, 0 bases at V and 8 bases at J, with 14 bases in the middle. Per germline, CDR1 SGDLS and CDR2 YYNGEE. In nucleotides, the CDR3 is TGTGCCAGCAGCGTAGAAGGGGTAGGGTTAGGCTACACCTTC. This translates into CASSVEGVGLGYTF.

Written as DNA, the CDR3 is TGTGCCAGCAGCAGTGGACAGGGGCTCAACTATGGCTACACCTTC. As protein: CASSSGQGLNYGYTF. This chain joins TRBV7-6 and TRBJ1-2, with 9 positions matching TRBD1. The J segment lost 2 bases and the V segment lost 5 bases, leaving 6 bases of the junction unmatched. The CDR3 is made up of 15 amino acids. The germline CDR1 and CDR2 sequences are SGHVS and FNYEAQ.

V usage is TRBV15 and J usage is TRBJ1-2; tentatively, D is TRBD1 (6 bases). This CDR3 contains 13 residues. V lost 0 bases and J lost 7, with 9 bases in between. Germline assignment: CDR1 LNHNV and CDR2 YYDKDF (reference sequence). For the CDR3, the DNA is TGTGCCACCAGCAGAGAGCAAGGGGGTGGCTACACCTTC. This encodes CATSREQGGGYTF.

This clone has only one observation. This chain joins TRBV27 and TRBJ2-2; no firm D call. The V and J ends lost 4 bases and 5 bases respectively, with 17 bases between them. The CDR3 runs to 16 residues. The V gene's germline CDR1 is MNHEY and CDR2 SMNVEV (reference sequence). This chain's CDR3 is CASSSGATIGTGELFF. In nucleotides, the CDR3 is TGTGCCAGCAGTTCTGGAGCAACGATCGGGACCGGGGAGCTGTTTTTT.

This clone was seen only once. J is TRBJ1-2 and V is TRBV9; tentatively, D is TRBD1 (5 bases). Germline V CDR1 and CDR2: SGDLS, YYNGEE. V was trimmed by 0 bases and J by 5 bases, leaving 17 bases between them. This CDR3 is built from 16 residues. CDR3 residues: CASSVDLVFGGYGYTF. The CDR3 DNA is TGTGCCAGCAGCGTAGATTTAGTCTTTGGGGGGTATGGCTACACCTTC.

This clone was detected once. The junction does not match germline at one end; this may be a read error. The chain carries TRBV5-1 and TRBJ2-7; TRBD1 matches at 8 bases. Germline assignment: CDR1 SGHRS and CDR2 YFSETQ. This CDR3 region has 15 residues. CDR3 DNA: TGCGCCAGCAGCTTTTCTGAGACAGGGGTCCCCAAGATTTATTTC. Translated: CASSFSETGVPKIYF.

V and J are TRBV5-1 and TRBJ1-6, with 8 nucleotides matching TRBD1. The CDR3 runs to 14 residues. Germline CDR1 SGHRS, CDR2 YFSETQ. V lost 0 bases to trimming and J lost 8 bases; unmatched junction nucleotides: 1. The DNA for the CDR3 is TGCGCCAGCAGCTTGGGGACAGGGCATTCACCCCTCCACTTT. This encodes CASSLGTGHSPLHF.

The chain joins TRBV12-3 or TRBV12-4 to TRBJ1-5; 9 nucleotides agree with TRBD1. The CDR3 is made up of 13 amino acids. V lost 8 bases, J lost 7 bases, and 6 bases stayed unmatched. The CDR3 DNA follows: TGTGCCAGCGCCGACAGGGGGGACCAGCCCCAGCATTTT. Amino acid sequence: CASADRGDQPQHF.

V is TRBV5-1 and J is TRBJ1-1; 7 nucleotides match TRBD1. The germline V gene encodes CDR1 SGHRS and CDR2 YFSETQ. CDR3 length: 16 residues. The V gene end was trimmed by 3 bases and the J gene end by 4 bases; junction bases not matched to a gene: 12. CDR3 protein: CASSSGQSSTGTEAFF. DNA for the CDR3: TGCGCCAGCAGCTCGGGACAGTCCTCGACGGGCACTGAAGCTTTCTTT.

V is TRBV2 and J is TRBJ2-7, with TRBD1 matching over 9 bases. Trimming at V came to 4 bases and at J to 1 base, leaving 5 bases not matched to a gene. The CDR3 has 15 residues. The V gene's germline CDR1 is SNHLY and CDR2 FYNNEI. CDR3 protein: CASSVQQGASYEQYF. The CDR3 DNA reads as TGTGCCAGCAGTGTTCAACAGGGGGCATCCTACGAGCAGTACTTC.

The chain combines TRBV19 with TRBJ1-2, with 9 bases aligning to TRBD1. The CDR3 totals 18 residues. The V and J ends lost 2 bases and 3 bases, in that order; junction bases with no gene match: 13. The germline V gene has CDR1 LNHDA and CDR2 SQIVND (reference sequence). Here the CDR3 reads CASSIWDRVLVMHYGYTF. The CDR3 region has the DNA TGTGCCAGTAGTATATGGGACAGGGTTCTCGTAATGCACTATGGCTACACCTTC.

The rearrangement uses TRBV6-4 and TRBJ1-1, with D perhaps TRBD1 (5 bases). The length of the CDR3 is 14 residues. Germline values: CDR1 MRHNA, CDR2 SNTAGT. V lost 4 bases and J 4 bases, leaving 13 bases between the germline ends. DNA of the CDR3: TGTGCCAGCAGTGCTCTTGGGGGGGTCACTGAAGCTTTCTTT. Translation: CASSALGGVTEAFF.

The CDR3 loop reads CASSPWGNIQYF. The CDR3 region has the DNA TGTGCCAGCAGCCCCTGGGGCAACATTCAGTACTTC. The V call is TRBV6-2 or TRBV6-3, the J call TRBJ2-4; a possible D gene is TRBD1 (5 bases). This CDR3 comprises 12 residues. V dropped 6 bases and J dropped 7 bases, with 10 bases sitting between them. CDR1 MNHEY and CDR2 SVGEGT come from the germline V gene.

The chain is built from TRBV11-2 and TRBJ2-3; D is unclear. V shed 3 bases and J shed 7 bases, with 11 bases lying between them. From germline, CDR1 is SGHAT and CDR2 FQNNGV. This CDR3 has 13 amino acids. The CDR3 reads CASSFRVSNTQYF. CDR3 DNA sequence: TGTGCCAGCAGCTTCCGCGTCTCTAATACGCAGTATTTT.

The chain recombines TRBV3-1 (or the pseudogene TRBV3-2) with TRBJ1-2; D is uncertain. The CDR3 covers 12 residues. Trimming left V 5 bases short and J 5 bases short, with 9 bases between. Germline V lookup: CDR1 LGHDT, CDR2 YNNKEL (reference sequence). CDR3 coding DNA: TGTGCCAGCAGCTCCCCACTTTATGGCTACACCTTC. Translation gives CASSSPLYGYTF.

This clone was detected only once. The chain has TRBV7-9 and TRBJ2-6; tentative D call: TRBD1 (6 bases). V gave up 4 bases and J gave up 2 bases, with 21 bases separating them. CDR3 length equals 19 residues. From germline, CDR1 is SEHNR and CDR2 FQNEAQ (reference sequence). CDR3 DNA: TGTGCCAGCAGCTACTATAGAGCCTACAGGGAGACTGGGGCCAACGTCCTGACTTTC. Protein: CASSYYRAYRETGANVLTF. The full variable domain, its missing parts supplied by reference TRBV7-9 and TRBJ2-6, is DTGVSQNPRHKITKRGQNVTFRCDPISEHNRLYWYRQTLGQGPEFLTYFQNEAQLEKSRLLSDRFSAERPKGSFSTLEIQRTEQGDSAMYLCASSYYRAYRETGANVLTFGAGSRLTVL.

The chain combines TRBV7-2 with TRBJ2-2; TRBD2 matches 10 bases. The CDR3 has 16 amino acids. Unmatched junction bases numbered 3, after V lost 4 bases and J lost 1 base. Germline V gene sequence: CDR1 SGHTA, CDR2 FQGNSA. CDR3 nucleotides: TGTGCCAGCAGCTATGTAGCGGGGGGGAACACCGGGGAGCTGTTTTTT. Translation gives CASSYVAGGNTGELFF.

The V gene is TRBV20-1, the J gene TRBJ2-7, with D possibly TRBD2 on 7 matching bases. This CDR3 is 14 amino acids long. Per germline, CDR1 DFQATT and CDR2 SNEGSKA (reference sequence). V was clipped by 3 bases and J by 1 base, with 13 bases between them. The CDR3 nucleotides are TGCAGTGCTAGTGGAGGGGGGGTTTCCTACGAGCAGTACTTC. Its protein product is CSASGGGVSYEQYF.

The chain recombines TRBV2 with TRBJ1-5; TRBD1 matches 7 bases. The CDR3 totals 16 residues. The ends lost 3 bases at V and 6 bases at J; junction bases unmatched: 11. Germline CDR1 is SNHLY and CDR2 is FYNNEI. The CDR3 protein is CASSDRGQLKGQPQHF. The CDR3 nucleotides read TGTGCCAGCAGTGACAGGGGACAGCTCAAAGGTCAGCCCCAGCATTTT.

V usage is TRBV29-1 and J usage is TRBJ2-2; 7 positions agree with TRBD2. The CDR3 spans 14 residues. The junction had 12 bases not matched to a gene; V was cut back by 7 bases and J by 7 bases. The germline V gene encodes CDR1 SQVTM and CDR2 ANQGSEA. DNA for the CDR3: TGCAGCGCCTTTGAGGGCCTAGCGGTCGGGGAGCTGTTTTTT. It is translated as CSAFEGLAVGELFF.

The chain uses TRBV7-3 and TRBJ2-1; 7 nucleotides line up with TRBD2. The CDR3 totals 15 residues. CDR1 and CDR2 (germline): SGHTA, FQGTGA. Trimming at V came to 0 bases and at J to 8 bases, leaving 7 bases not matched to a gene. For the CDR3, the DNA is TGTGCCAGCAGCTTAACGGGACTACCTGAGGATGAGCAGTTCTTC. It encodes CASSLTGLPEDEQFF. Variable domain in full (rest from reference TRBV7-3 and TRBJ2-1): GAGVSQTPSNKVTEKGKYVELRCDPISGHTALYWYRQSLGQGPEFLIYFQGTGAADDSGLPNDRFFAVRPEGSVSTLKIQRTERGDSAVYLCASSLTGLPEDEQFFGPGTRLTVL.

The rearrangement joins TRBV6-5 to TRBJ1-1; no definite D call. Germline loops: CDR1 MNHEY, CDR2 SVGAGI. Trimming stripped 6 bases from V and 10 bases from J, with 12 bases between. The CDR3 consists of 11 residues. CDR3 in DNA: TGTGCCAGCAGGGGAGGGTGGGGAGCTTTCTTT. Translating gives CASRGGWGAFF.

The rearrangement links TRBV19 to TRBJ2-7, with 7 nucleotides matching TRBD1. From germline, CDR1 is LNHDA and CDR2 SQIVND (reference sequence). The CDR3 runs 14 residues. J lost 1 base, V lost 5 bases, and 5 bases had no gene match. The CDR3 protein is CASSSGTASYEQYF. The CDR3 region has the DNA TGTGCCAGTAGTTCCGGGACAGCTTCCTACGAGCAGTACTTC.

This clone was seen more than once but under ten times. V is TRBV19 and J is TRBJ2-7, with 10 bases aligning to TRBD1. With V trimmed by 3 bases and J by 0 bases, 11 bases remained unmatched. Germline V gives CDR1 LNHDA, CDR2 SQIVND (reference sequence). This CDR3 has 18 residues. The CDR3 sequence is CASSMRDRGIRSSYEQYF. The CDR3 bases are TGTGCCAGTAGTATGCGGGACAGGGGAATTCGGAGCTCCTACGAGCAGTACTTC. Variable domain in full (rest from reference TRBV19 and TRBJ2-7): DGGITQSPKYLFRKEGQNVTLSCEQNLNHDAMYWYRQDPGQGLRLIYYSQIVNDFQKGDIAEGYSVSREKKESFPLTVTSAQKNPTAFYLCASSMRDRGIRSSYEQYFGPGTRLTVT.

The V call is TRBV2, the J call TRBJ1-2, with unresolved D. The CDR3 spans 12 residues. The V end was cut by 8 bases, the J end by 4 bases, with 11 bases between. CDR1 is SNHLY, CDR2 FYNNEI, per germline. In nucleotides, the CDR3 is TGTGCCAGCCACAGCAACGTCTATGGCTACACCTTC. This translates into CASHSNVYGYTF.

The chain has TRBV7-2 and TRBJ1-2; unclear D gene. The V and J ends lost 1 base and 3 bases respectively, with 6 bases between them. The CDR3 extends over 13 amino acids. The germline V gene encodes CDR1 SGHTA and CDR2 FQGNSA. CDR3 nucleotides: TGTGCCAGCAGCTTAGGCGGTCACTATGGCTACACCTTC. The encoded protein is CASSLGGHYGYTF.